A single sample is the source of the 17 T cell receptor beta chains below, sequenced in a study of blood T cell repertoires in COVID-19. Using immunoSEQ multiplex PCR, the repertoire was profiled, and TCRdb retains in-frame clones only, with some absent. The sample holds about 260,000 clones; 70% to 90% are singletons and the top ten take over 0.85%. The sample was PBMCs or T cells enriched from blood (not recorded which). The receptors shown here come from a man aged 45-65 years who had been exposed to COVID-19.

The chain carries TRBV7-2 and TRBJ2-3; 14 bases map to TRBD2. This CDR3 comprises 17 residues. The junction had 10 bases not matched to a gene; V was cut back by 6 bases and J by 5 bases. Germline V gene data show CDR1 as SGHTA and CDR2 as FQGNSA. The CDR3 is CASRPRLAGGAIDTQYF. The CDR3 nucleotides are TGTGCCAGCAGACCTCGACTAGCGGGGGGGGCTATAGATACGCAGTATTTT. Looking up the rest from reference TRBV7-2 and TRBJ2-3 gives the full variable domain: GAGVSQSPSNKVTEKGKDVELRCDPISGHTALYWYRQSLGQGLEFLIYFQGNSAPDKSGLPSDRFSAERTGGSVSTLTIQRTQQEDSAVYLCASRPRLAGGAIDTQYFGPGTRLTVL.

CDR3 amino acids: CATSRDTQYEQYF. As DNA, the CDR3 is TGTGCCACCAGCAGAGATACACAGTACGAGCAGTACTTC. The chain recombines TRBV15 with TRBJ2-7, with D unclear. The CDR3 covers 13 residues. The V gene's germline CDR1 is LNHNV and CDR2 YYDKDF (reference sequence). With 0 bases removed from V and 4 bases from J, the gap between germline ends came to 7 bases.

This rearrangement joins TRBV3-1 (or the pseudogene TRBV3-2) to TRBJ2-2; 7 nucleotides agree with TRBD1. The CDR3 runs to 15 residues. Germline loops: CDR1 LGHDT, CDR2 YNNKEL (reference sequence). Trimming cost V 4 bases and J 3 bases; bases outside gene matches: 5. CDR3 region: CASSLWTGHTGELFF. CDR3 sequence (DNA): TGTGCCAGCAGCCTATGGACAGGCCACACCGGGGAGCTGTTTTTT.

The chain couples TRBV5-1 to TRBJ2-3; 7 bases align to TRBD2. Trimming took 0 bases from V and 4 from J; bases not matched to a gene: 2. Germline assignment: CDR1 SGHRS and CDR2 YFSETQ. The CDR3 runs 14 residues. CDR3 in DNA: TGCGCCAGCAGCTTGGGACTAGCTGCAGATACGCAGTATTTT. Its protein is CASSLGLAADTQYF. The full variable domain, in which reference TRBV5-1 and TRBJ2-3 provide the parts outside the CDR3, is KAGVTQTPRYLIKTRGQQVTLSCSPISGHRSVSWYQQTPGQGLQFLFEYFSETQRNKGNFPGRFSGRQFSNSRSEMNVSTLELGDSALYLCASSLGLAADTQYFGPGTRLTVL.

The J gene is TRBJ1-5, the V gene TRBV7-8, with D tentatively TRBD1 (5 bases). This CDR3 spans 14 amino acids. Germline V lookup: CDR1 SGHVS, CDR2 FQNEAQ. The germline V and J ends were trimmed by 0 bases and 8 bases, with 11 bases remaining between them. The DNA of the CDR3 is TGTGCCAGCAGCTTAGCGGGACTGTTGGAGCCCCAGCATTTT. The encoded protein is CASSLAGLLEPQHF. The whole variable domain, filled in from reference TRBV7-8 and TRBJ1-5, reads GAGVSQSPRYKVAKRGQDVALRCDPISGHVSLFWYQQALGQGPEFLTYFQNEAQLDKSGLPSDRFFAERPEGSVSTLKIQRTQQEDSAVYLCASSLAGLLEPQHFGDGTRLSIL.

The V and J genes are TRBV11-2 and TRBJ1-1, with TRBD1 matching over 7 bases. V was pared by 5 bases and J by 1 base, with 4 bases of the junction left unmatched. The CDR3 is 14 amino acids. The V gene's germline CDR1 is SGHAT and CDR2 FQNNGV. CDR3 protein: CASSARQGNTEAFF. The CDR3 DNA reads as TGTGCCAGCAGCGCCCGACAGGGGAACACTGAAGCTTTCTTT.

This chain uses TRBV4-1 with TRBJ2-3, with D perhaps TRBD2 (5 bases). CDR1 is MGHRA, CDR2 YSYEKL, per germline. The CDR3 is 16 residues long. V lost 5 bases and J lost 4, with 19 bases in between. CDR3 loop: CASSSPRRSVADTQYF. The CDR3 DNA is TGCGCCAGCAGCTCCCCGAGGAGGAGCGTCGCAGATACGCAGTATTTT.

The V and J genes are TRBV7-9 and TRBJ1-2; D perhaps matches TRBD1 (6 bases). This CDR3 comprises 13 residues. V was shortened by 5 bases and J by 5 bases, with 12 bases between the two germline ends. Germline V gene sequence: CDR1 SEHNR, CDR2 FQNEAQ (reference sequence). CDR3 region: CASSKGHEYGYTF. DNA of the CDR3: TGTGCCAGCAGCAAGGGACACGAGTATGGCTACACCTTC.

The J gene is TRBJ1-1, the V gene TRBV20-1; 8 positions match TRBD1. Germline V gene sequence: CDR1 DFQATT, CDR2 SNEGSKA (reference sequence). CDR3 length equals 13 residues. With 3 bases clipped from V and 7 bases from J, the junction kept 7 bases outside the gene matches. The DNA for the CDR3 is TGCAGTGCTAGTGGGCAGGGGGCAAATGAAGCTTTCTTT. Translating it yields CSASGQGANEAFF.

V usage is TRBV3-1 (or the pseudogene TRBV3-2) and J usage is TRBJ2-5; 7 bases agree with TRBD1. Per germline, CDR1 LGHDT and CDR2 YNNKEL (reference sequence). There are 15 residues in the CDR3. J lost 1 base, V lost 10 bases, and 12 bases had no gene match. The CDR3 DNA sequence: TGTGCCACCCAGCCGAAGGGACAGACCCAAGAGACCCAGTACTTC. Protein sequence: CATQPKGQTQETQYF.

The genes are TRBV7-9 and TRBJ1-1, with D possibly TRBD1 on 5 matching bases. The CDR3 has 14 residues. Trimming cost V 5 bases and J 0 bases, with 10 bases left between them. The germline gives CDR1 SEHNR, CDR2 FQNEAQ (reference sequence). DNA of the CDR3: TGTGCCAGCAGCCACCAGGGAATGAACACTGAAGCTTTCTTT. It specifies CASSHQGMNTEAFF.

This clone was detected only once. This chain joins TRBV12-3 or TRBV12-4 and TRBJ2-2; D unresolved. The CDR3 length is 13 residues. Trimming stripped 2 bases from V and 6 bases from J, with 7 bases between. This CDR3 reads CASSLPPSGELFF. CDR3 DNA: TGTGCCAGCAGTTTACCCCCGTCCGGGGAGCTGTTTTTT.

This clone was detected once. The chain carries TRBV25-1 and TRBJ1-2; the D is unclear. The V gene lost 1 base and the J gene lost 5 bases, with 5 bases spanning the gap. From germline, CDR1 is MGHDK and CDR2 SYGVNS. The CDR3 totals 12 residues. The CDR3: CASSESGYGYTF. In DNA, the CDR3 is TGTGCCAGCAGTGAATCGGGGTATGGCTACACCTTC.

This clone was found a few times. The V call is TRBV5-1, the J call TRBJ2-7, with D perhaps matching TRBD1 (5 bases). The germline CDR1 and CDR2 sequences are SGHRS and YFSETQ. The CDR3 sequence is 13 residues long. The ends were cut back, 5 bases at V and 2 bases at J, with 11 bases in the middle. The CDR3 nucleotides are TGCGCCAGCAGTCGAGACAGACCCTACGAGCAGTACTTC. This translates into CASSRDRPYEQYF.

The rearrangement links TRBV19 to TRBJ1-1, with D possibly being TRBD1 (5 bases). CDR1 LNHDA and CDR2 SQIVND come from the germline V gene (reference sequence). CDR3 length equals 14 residues. The V and J ends lost 3 bases and 5 bases respectively, with 13 bases between them. In DNA, the CDR3 is TGTGCCAGTAGTATGGGGGGGTCGGAAACTGAAGCTTTCTTT. This encodes CASSMGGSETEAFF.

The chain uses TRBV6-5 and TRBJ1-1; D might be TRBD1 (6 bases). This CDR3 has 11 amino acids. Trimming left V 5 bases short and J 9 bases short, with 10 bases between. Germline CDR1 MNHEY, CDR2 SVGAGI. CDR3 in amino acids: CASSQGRKAFF. The CDR3 DNA reads as TGTGCCAGCAGTCAGGGGCGGAAAGCTTTCTTT.

V usage is TRBV2 and J usage is TRBJ1-2, with D perhaps matching TRBD1 (6 bases). Germline values: CDR1 SNHLY, CDR2 FYNNEI. CDR3 length: 13 residues. Trimming removed 9 bases at V and 0 bases at J, with 11 bases between. This chain's CDR3 is CASHRDTNYGYTF. CDR3 coding DNA: TGTGCCAGTCACAGGGATACTAACTATGGCTACACCTTC.